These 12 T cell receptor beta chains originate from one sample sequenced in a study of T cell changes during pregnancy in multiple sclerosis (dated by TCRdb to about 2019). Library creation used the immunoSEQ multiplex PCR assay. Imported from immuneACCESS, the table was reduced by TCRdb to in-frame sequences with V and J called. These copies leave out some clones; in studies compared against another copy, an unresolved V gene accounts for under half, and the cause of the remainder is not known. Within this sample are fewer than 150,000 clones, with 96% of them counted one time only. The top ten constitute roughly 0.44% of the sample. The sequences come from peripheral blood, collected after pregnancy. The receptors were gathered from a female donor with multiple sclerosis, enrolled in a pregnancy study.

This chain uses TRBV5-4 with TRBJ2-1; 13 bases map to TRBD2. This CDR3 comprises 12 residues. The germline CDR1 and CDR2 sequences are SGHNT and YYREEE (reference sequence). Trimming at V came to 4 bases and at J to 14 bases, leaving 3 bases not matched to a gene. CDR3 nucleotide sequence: TGTGCCAGCAGCGGACTAGCGGGAGTTAAGTTCTTC. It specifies CASSGLAGVKFF.

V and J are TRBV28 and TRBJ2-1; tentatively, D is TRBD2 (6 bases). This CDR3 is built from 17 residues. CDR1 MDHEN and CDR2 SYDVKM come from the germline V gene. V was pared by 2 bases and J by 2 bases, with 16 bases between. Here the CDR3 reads CASSLGAVSGTYNEQFF. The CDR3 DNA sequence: TGTGCCAGCAGTTTAGGGGCAGTTAGCGGTACCTACAATGAGCAGTTCTTC.

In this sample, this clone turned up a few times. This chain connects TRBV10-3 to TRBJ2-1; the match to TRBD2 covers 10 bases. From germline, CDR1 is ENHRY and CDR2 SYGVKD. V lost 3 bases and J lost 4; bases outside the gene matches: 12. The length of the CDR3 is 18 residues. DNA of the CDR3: TGTGCCATCAGTGATGCTAGCGGGAGTTCCAAGGTGTACAATGAGCAGTTCTTC. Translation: CAISDASGSSKVYNEQFF.

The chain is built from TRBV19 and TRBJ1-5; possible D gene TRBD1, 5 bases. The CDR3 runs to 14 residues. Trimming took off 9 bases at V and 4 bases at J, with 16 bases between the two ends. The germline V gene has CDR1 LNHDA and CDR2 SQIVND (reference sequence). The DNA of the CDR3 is TGTGCCAGCCTTCCGGCCGGGACTAATCAGCCCCAGCATTTT. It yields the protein CASLPAGTNQPQHF.

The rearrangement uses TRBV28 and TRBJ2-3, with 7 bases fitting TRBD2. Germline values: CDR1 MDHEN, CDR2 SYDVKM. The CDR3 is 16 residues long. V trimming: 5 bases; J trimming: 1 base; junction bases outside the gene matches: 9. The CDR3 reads CASSTRLAGGTDTQYF. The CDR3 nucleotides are TGTGCCAGCAGTACGAGACTAGCCGGAGGCACAGATACGCAGTATTTT.

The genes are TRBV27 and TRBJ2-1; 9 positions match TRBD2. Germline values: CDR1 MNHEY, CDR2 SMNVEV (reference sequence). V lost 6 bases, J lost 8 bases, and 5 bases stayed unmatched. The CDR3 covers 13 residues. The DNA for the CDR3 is TGTGCCAGCAGGCAGGGACTAGCCTATGAGCAGTTCTTC. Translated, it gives CASRQGLAYEQFF.

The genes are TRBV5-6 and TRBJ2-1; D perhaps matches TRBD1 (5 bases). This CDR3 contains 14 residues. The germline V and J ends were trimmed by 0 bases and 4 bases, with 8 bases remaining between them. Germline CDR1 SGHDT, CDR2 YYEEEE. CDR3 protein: CASSLEGSYNEQFF. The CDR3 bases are TGTGCCAGCAGCTTGGAGGGGTCATACAATGAGCAGTTCTTC.

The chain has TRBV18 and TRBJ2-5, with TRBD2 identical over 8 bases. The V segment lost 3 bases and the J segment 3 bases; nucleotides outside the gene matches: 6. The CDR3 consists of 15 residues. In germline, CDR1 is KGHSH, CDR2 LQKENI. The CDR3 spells CASSPHSGTEETQYF. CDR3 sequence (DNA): TGTGCCAGCTCACCCCATAGCGGGACTGAAGAGACCCAGTACTTC.

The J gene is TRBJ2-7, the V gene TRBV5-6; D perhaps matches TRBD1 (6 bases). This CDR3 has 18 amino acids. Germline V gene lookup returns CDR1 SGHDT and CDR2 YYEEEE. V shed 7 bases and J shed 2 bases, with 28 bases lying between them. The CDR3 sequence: CASSHLGFGRGKAYEQYF. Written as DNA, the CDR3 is TGTGCCAGCTCGCATTTAGGATTTGGAAGGGGGAAGGCCTACGAGCAGTACTTC.

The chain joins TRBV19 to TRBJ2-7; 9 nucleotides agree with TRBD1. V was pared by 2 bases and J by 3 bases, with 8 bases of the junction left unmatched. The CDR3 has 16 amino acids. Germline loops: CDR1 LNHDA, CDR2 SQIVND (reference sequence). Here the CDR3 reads CASSISGGTGIYEQYF. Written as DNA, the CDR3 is TGTGCCAGTAGTATATCCGGCGGGACAGGGATCTACGAGCAGTACTTC.

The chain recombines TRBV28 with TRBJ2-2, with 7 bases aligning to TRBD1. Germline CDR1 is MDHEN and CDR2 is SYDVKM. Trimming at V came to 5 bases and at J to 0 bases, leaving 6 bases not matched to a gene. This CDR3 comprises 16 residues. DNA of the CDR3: TGTGCCAGCAGTCCGAGACAGGGTGCGAACACCGGGGAGCTGTTTTTT. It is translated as CASSPRQGANTGELFF.

The CDR3 here is CASSAGLALEQYF. DNA for the CDR3: TGTGCCAGCAGCGCGGGACTAGCACTCGAGCAGTACTTC. The chain joins TRBV9 to TRBJ2-7; 9 bases are shared with TRBD2. Germline trimming cut 3 bases from V and 6 bases from J; bases unmatched to any gene: 4. Germline V gene lookup returns CDR1 SGDLS and CDR2 YYNGEE. CDR3 length: 13 amino acids.